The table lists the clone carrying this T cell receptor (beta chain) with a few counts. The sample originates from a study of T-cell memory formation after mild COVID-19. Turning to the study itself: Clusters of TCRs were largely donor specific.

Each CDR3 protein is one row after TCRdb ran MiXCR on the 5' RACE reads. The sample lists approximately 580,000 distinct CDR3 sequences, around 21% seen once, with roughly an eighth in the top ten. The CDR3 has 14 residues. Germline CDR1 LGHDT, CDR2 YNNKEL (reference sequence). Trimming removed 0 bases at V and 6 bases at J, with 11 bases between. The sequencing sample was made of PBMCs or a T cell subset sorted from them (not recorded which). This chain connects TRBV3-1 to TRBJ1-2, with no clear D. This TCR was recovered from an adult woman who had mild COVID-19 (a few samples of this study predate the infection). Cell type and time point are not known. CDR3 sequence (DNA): TGTGCCAGCAGCCAAGATCTTTCCGGGGATGGCTACACCTTC. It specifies CASSQDLSGDGYTF. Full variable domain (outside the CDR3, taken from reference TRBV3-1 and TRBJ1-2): DTAVSQTPKYLVTQMGNDKSIKCEQNLGHDTMYWYKQDSKKFLKIMFSYNNKELIINETVPNRFSPKSPDKAHLNLHINSLELGDSAVYFCASSQDLSGDGYTFGSGTRLTVV.